The 29 T cell receptor beta chains presented below share a single source sample, sequenced in a study of early T cells in non-severe SARS-CoV-2 infection. TCRdb ran MiXCR on the 5' RACE reads and lists one entry per CDR3 protein. This sample has about 49,000 distinct CDR3 sequences, with around 12% found just once. The sequences come from whole blood, collected at baseline. All receptors derive from an adult who was a healthcare worker with PCR-confirmed SARS-CoV-2 infection or an uninfected control (not recorded which).

This clonotype came up a few times. The CDR3 spells CASGGTGGNQPQHF. CDR3 nucleotides: TGTGCCAGCGGGGGGACAGGGGGGAATCAGCCCCAGCATTTT. This rearrangement joins TRBV2 to TRBJ1-5, with 11 bases lining up with TRBD1. Germline V gives CDR1 SNHLY, CDR2 FYNNEI. The CDR3 has 14 residues. With V trimmed by 8 bases and J by 4 bases, 4 bases remained unmatched.

This clonotype was detected many times. The chain recombines TRBV5-1 with TRBJ2-7; TRBD1 aligns across 7 bases. This CDR3 has 18 amino acids. The V gene's germline CDR1 is SGHRS and CDR2 YFSETQ. V trimming: 0 bases; J trimming: 2 bases; junction bases outside the gene matches: 14. In DNA, the CDR3 is TGCGCCAGCAGCTTGGCTCAGTACAGACAGGGACGGACCTACGAGCAGTACTTC. It is translated as CASSLAQYRQGRTYEQYF.

This clonotype was counted many times. The V and J genes are TRBV2 and TRBJ2-5; 7 positions match TRBD1. The germline gives CDR1 SNHLY, CDR2 FYNNEI. The trim removed 5 bases at V and 4 bases at J, leaving 1 base unmatched. The CDR3 consists of 12 residues. CDR3 amino acids: CASSSGGETQYF. Here the CDR3 DNA reads TGTGCCAGCAGTTCAGGGGGAGAGACCCAGTACTTC.

This clonotype was seen more than once but under ten times. The chain uses TRBV27 and TRBJ2-1; 7 bases agree with TRBD1. Germline CDR1 MNHEY, CDR2 SMNVEV (reference sequence). The CDR3 sequence is 15 residues long. Trimming took 0 bases from V and 7 from J; bases not matched to a gene: 6. CDR3 in amino acids: CASSLSRGQGNEQFF. As DNA, the CDR3 is TGTGCCAGCAGTTTATCGAGGGGGCAGGGAAATGAGCAGTTCTTC.

The sample holds a few counts of this clonotype. The chain carries TRBV5-5 and TRBJ2-6; D is undetermined. In germline, CDR1 is SGHKS, CDR2 YYEKEE (reference sequence). The CDR3 is 14 residues long. The CDR3 sequence: CASTLLQGANVLTF. The CDR3 nucleotides are TGTGCGTCAACCCTTTTGCAGGGGGCCAACGTCCTGACTTTC.

The rearrangement joins TRBV4-3 to TRBJ2-7; TRBD2 matches at 8 bases. The J segment lost 5 bases and the V segment lost 3 bases, leaving 6 bases of the junction unmatched. The CDR3 sequence is 14 residues long. Germline CDR1 LGHNA, CDR2 YSLEER. CDR3 sequence: CASSQSGSPDEQYF. CDR3 coding DNA: TGCGCCAGCAGCCAGAGCGGGAGTCCGGACGAGCAGTACTTC.

J is TRBJ1-5 and V is TRBV3-2. TRBV3-2 is a pseudogene segment. The CDR3 loop spans 15 amino acids. CDR3 protein: CASSQDRVSNQPQHF. The CDR3 bases are TGTGCCAGCAGCCAAGATAGAGTTAGCAATCAGCCCCAGCATTTT.

This chain uses TRBV11-1 with TRBJ2-7, with D tentatively TRBD2 (7 bases). Germline values: CDR1 SGHAT, CDR2 FQDESV (reference sequence). This CDR3 spans 16 amino acids. V was clipped by 5 bases and J by 0 bases, with 17 bases between them. The CDR3 coding sequence is TGTGCCAGCAGCCGGGACACTAGCGTGAGCTCCTACGAGCAGTACTTC. The encoded protein is CASSRDTSVSSYEQYF.

The gene calls are TRBV2 and TRBJ2-1, with TRBD2 identical over 9 bases. The germline CDR1 and CDR2 sequences are SNHLY and FYNNEI. The ends lost 10 bases at V and 7 bases at J; junction bases unmatched: 5. The CDR3 totals 12 residues. The CDR3 is CAIPGLANEQFF. DNA of the CDR3: TGTGCCATCCCGGGACTAGCAAATGAGCAGTTCTTC.

This sequence joins TRBV7-2 and TRBJ2-1, with 8 bases fitting TRBD2. Germline V gives CDR1 SGHTA, CDR2 FQGNSA. Germline trimming cut 5 bases from V and 9 bases from J; bases unmatched to any gene: 15. This CDR3 comprises 16 residues. The CDR3 DNA follows: TGTGCCAGCAGCCCGTTTAGCGGGATAGCTGTGAGTGAGCAGTTCTTC. Its translation: CASSPFSGIAVSEQFF.

The V and J genes are TRBV11-2 and TRBJ2-7; D remains ambiguous. Germline assignment: CDR1 SGHAT and CDR2 FQNNGV. The CDR3 consists of 15 residues. Trimming shortened V by 2 bases and J by 0 bases, and 11 bases separated the two germline ends. The CDR3 nucleotides read TGTGCCAGCAGCTTATCCGAGACTTACTCCTACGAGCAGTACTTC. It encodes CASSLSETYSYEQYF.

The chain uses TRBV2 and TRBJ2-7; D uncertain. The CDR3 has 12 residues. With 6 bases removed from V and 2 bases from J, the gap between germline ends came to 8 bases. Germline CDR1 and CDR2: SNHLY and FYNNEI. CDR3 bases: TGTGCCAGCAGAGTGAGTGCCTACGAGCAGTACTTC. It codes for CASRVSAYEQYF.

This clonotype was recorded a few times. The V gene is TRBV27, the J gene TRBJ2-2, with 14 bases identical to TRBD2. This CDR3 spans 16 amino acids. Germline V gene sequence: CDR1 MNHEY, CDR2 SMNVEV (reference sequence). Trimming at V came to 2 bases and at J to 6 bases, leaving 2 bases not matched to a gene. CDR3 bases: TGTGCCAGCAGTTTAACGGGACTAGCGGGAGCCGGGGAGCTGTTTTTT. It specifies CASSLTGLAGAGELFF.

This clonotype was counted between two and nine times. The chain is built from TRBV7-3 and TRBJ2-3; TRBD2 matches 12 bases. In germline, CDR1 is SGHTA, CDR2 FQGTGA. The junction had 6 bases not matched to a gene; V was cut back by 0 bases and J by 5 bases. The CDR3 consists of 17 residues. CDR3 sequence reads: CASSLTAPGLAGDTQYF. The DNA of the CDR3 is TGTGCCAGCAGCTTAACTGCACCGGGACTAGCGGGAGATACGCAGTATTTT.

The genes are TRBV6-6 and TRBJ2-7, with 8 bases lining up with TRBD1. Germline CDR1 and CDR2: MNHNY and SVGAGI (reference sequence). The length of the CDR3 is 13 residues. J was trimmed by 6 bases and V by 7 bases; bases with no gene match: 8. CDR3 DNA sequence: TGTGCCAGCAAACCCGGGACAGGCCTCGAGCAGTACTTC. Residues: CASKPGTGLEQYF.

This clonotype came up a few times. The rearrangement joins TRBV6-6 to TRBJ1-3; D perhaps matches TRBD1 (5 bases). Per the germline V gene, CDR1 is MNHNY and CDR2 is SVGAGI (reference sequence). Trimming cost V 2 bases and J 7 bases, with 9 bases left between them. CDR3 length: 13 residues. CDR3 sequence reads: CASSYEGRNTIYF. The CDR3 region has the DNA TGTGCCAGCAGTTACGAGGGGCGGAACACCATATATTTT.

The V and J genes are TRBV7-2 and TRBJ2-7; 9 bases fit TRBD2. The CDR3 has 16 amino acids. V was clipped by 2 bases and J by 0 bases; unmatched bases: 5. CDR1 is SGHTA and CDR2 is FQGNSA in the germline V gene. CDR3 amino acids: CASSLSLAGHSYEQYF. The CDR3 nucleotides are TGTGCCAGCAGCTTAAGTCTAGCGGGGCACTCCTACGAGCAGTACTTC.

V is TRBV7-2 and J is TRBJ2-7, with 8 bases identical to TRBD2. The CDR3 consists of 14 residues. Germline values: CDR1 SGHTA, CDR2 FQGNSA. Trimming at V came to 3 bases and at J to 4 bases, leaving 5 bases not matched to a gene. The CDR3 protein is CASSLPIAGYEQYF. In DNA form, the CDR3 reads TGTGCCAGCAGCTTGCCGATAGCGGGGTACGAGCAGTACTTC.

In its sample, this clonotype was seen many times. The chain joins TRBV7-2 to TRBJ2-7; 15 nucleotides match TRBD2. Germline loops: CDR1 SGHTA, CDR2 FQGNSA. The CDR3 is 17 residues long. The trim removed 5 bases at V and 0 bases at J, leaving 5 bases unmatched. The CDR3 is CASSPGLAGGDSYEQYF. Written as DNA, the CDR3 is TGTGCCAGCAGCCCGGGACTAGCGGGAGGTGACTCCTACGAGCAGTACTTC.

The CDR3 DNA reads as TGCGCCAGCAGCCCCACTAGCGGGAGGGCCGCCGAGCAGTACTTC. Translation: CASSPTSGRAAEQYF. V usage is TRBV5-1 and J usage is TRBJ2-7, with 13 bases matching TRBD2. J lost 6 bases, V lost 4 bases, and 7 bases had no gene match. Germline-derived CDR1 and CDR2 are SGHRS and YFSETQ. CDR3 length equals 15 residues.

This clonotype was counted only a few times. The chain has TRBV4-2 and TRBJ2-1; 12 positions match TRBD1. V lost 4 bases, J lost 6 bases, and 1 base stayed unmatched. Looked up from germline, CDR1 is LGHNA and CDR2 is YNFKEQ. This CDR3 comprises 14 residues. The CDR3 DNA sequence: TGTGCCAGCAGCCGGGACAGGGGGCTCAATGAGCAGTTCTTC. Protein: CASSRDRGLNEQFF.

This chain joins TRBV6-2 or TRBV6-3 and TRBJ2-2; TRBD1 is a possible D gene (7 bases). V lost 5 bases and J 1 base, leaving 11 bases between the germline ends. This CDR3 comprises 15 residues. Germline V lookup: CDR1 MNHEY, CDR2 SVGEGT. The CDR3 is CASSVRGENTGELFF. The CDR3, as DNA: TGTGCCAGCAGTGTCAGGGGGGAGAACACCGGGGAGCTGTTTTTT.

This clonotype was detected a few times. V gene TRBV12-3 or TRBV12-4 combines with J gene TRBJ2-1; 9 bases line up with TRBD2. This CDR3 contains 15 residues. The ends lost 7 bases at V and 6 bases at J; junction bases unmatched: 10. The CDR3 sequence is CASTSAGGPGNEQFF. DNA for the CDR3: TGTGCCAGCACCTCTGCGGGAGGGCCTGGCAATGAGCAGTTCTTC.

Only a few counts were recorded for this clonotype. The CDR3 DNA sequence: TGCAGTGCTAGAGATCGGAATGAGCAGTTCTTC. Protein sequence: CSARDRNEQFF. The chain has TRBV20-1 and TRBJ2-1; D gene ambiguous. Trimming left V 0 bases short and J 7 bases short, with 4 bases between. This CDR3 is built from 11 residues. Looked up from germline, CDR1 is DFQATT and CDR2 is SNEGSKA (reference sequence).

This clonotype was recorded many times. The chain is built from TRBV28 and TRBJ1-2; 7 bases fit TRBD1. The CDR3 spans 14 residues. Germline V gene sequence: CDR1 MDHEN, CDR2 SYDVKM. Trimming removed 7 bases from V and 3 bases from J; junction bases left unmatched: 8. The CDR3 DNA reads as TGTGCCAGCAACCCGACAGGGCCTCACTATGGCTACACCTTC. Its protein product is CASNPTGPHYGYTF.

V usage is TRBV6-6 and J usage is TRBJ1-6; 10 nucleotides align to TRBD1. The germline gives CDR1 MNHNY, CDR2 SVGAGI (reference sequence). The CDR3 contains 13 residues. V shed 5 bases and J 10 bases; nucleotides not matched to a gene: 2. The CDR3 loop is CASSDRGPSPLHF. For the CDR3, the DNA is TGTGCCAGCAGTGACAGGGGGCCATCACCCCTCCACTTT.

This clonotype was seen a few times. The V call is TRBV4-3, the J call TRBJ2-7; the match to TRBD2 covers 11 bases. Germline V gene data show CDR1 as LGHNA and CDR2 as YSLEER. V lost 2 bases, J lost 2 bases, and 2 bases stayed unmatched. CDR3 length: 15 amino acids. As DNA, the CDR3 is TGCGCCAGCAGCCAACGACTAGCGGGGACCTACGAGCAGTACTTC. Translating it yields CASSQRLAGTYEQYF.

The chain joins TRBV3-1 to TRBJ1-1; TRBD1 is a possible D gene (5 bases). The CDR3 runs 15 residues. V was cut by 4 bases and J by 1 base, with 13 bases left in between. Germline V gene sequence: CDR1 LGHDT, CDR2 YNNKEL (reference sequence). The CDR3 loop reads CASSPTTVRNTEAFF. The CDR3 DNA reads TGTGCCAGCAGCCCAACGACAGTTCGGAACACTGAAGCTTTCTTT. The complete variable domain, with remaining parts taken from reference TRBV3-1 and TRBJ1-1, reads DTAVSQTPKYLVTQMGNDKSIKCEQNLGHDTMYWYKQDSKKFLKIMFSYNNKELIINETVPNRFSPKSPDKAHLNLHINSLELGDSAVYFCASSPTTVRNTEAFFGQGTRLTVV.

J is TRBJ1-6 and V is TRBV4-1, with D perhaps TRBD1 (5 bases). CDR1 and CDR2 from the germline V gene are MGHRA and YSYEKL. The CDR3 is 14 amino acids. The V end was cut by 4 bases, the J end by 6 bases, with 10 bases between. The CDR3 DNA reads as TGCGCCAGCAGCCCCGGGGGGGTTAATTCACCCCTCCACTTT. Protein product: CASSPGGVNSPLHF.